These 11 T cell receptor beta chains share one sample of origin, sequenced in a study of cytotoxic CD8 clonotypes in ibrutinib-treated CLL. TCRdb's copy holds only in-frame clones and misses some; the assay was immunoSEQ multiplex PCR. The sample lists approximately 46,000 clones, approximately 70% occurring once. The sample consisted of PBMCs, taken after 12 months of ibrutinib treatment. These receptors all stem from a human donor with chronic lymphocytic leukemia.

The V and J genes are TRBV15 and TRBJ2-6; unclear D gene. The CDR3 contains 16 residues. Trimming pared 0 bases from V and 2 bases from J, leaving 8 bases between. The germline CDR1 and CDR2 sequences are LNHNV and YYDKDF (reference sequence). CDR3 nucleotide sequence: TGTGCCACCAGCAGAGATTTAGGGCCTGGGGCCAACGTCCTGACTTTC. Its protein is CATSRDLGPGANVLTF.

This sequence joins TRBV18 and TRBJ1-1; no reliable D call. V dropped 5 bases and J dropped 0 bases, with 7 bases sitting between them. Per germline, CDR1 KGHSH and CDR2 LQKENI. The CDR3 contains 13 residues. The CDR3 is CASSFDLNTEAFF. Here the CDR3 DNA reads TGTGCCAGCTCATTCGACTTGAACACTGAAGCTTTCTTT.

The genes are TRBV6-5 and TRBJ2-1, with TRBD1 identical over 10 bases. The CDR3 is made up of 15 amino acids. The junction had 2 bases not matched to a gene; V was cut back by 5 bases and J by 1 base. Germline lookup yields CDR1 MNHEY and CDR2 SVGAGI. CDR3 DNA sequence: TGTGCCAGCAGTCGGGACAGGGGATCCTACAATGAGCAGTTCTTC. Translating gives CASSRDRGSYNEQFF.

CDR3 sequence: CASSIAGRKDYEQYF. The CDR3 coding sequence is TGTGCCAGTAGTATAGCCGGGCGTAAAGACTACGAGCAGTACTTC. V and J are TRBV19 and TRBJ2-7; the D is unclear. Germline assignment: CDR1 LNHDA and CDR2 SQIVND (reference sequence). Trimming shortened V by 1 base and J by 3 bases, and 13 bases separated the two germline ends. This CDR3 has 15 amino acids.

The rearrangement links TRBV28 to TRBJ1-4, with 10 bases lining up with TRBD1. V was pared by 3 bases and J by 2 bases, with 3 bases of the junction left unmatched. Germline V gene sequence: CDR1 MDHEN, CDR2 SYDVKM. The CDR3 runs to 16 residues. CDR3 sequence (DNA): TGTGCCAGCAGTTTCCGGACAGGGGGGACTAATGAAAAACTGTTTTTT. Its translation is CASSFRTGGTNEKLFF.

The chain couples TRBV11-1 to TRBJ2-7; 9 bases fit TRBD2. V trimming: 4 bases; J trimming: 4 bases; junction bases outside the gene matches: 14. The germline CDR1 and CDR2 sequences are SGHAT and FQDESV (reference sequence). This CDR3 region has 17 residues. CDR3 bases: TGTGCCAGCAGCTCCAACGAGTTTAGCGGGAGAATGTACGAGCAGTACTTC. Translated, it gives CASSSNEFSGRMYEQYF.

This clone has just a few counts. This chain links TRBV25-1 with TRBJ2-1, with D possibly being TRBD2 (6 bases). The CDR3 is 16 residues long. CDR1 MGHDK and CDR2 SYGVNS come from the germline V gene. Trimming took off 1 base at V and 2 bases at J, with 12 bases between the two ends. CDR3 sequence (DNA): TGTGCCAGCAGTGAATCTGGAGGGCCGGCCTACAATGAGCAGTTCTTC. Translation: CASSESGGPAYNEQFF.

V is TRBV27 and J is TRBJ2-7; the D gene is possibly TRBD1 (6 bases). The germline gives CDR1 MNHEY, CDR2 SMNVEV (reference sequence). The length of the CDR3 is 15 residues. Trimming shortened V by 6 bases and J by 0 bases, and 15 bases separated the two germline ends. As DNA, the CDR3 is TGTGCCAGCAGCTGGGGACAATCTCTCTCCTACGAGCAGTACTTC. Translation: CASSWGQSLSYEQYF.

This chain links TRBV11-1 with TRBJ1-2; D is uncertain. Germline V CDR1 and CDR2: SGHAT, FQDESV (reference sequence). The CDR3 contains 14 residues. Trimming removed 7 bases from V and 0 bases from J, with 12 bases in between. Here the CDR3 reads CASTSMSANYGYTF. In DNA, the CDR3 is TGTGCCAGCACCAGCATGAGCGCTAACTATGGCTACACCTTC.

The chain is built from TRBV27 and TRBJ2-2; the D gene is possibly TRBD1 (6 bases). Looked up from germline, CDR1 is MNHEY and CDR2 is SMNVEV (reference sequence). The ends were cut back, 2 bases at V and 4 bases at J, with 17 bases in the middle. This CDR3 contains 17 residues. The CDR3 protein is CASSLGTPVGRTGELFF. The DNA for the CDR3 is TGTGCCAGCAGTTTAGGGACACCGGTTGGGCGCACCGGGGAGCTGTTTTTT.

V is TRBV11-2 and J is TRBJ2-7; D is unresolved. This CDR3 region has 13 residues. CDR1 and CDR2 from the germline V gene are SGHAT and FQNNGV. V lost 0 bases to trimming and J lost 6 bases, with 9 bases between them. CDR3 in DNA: TGTGCCAGCAGCTTAGAGCCCCTAGGCGAGCAGTACTTC. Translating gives CASSLEPLGEQYF.